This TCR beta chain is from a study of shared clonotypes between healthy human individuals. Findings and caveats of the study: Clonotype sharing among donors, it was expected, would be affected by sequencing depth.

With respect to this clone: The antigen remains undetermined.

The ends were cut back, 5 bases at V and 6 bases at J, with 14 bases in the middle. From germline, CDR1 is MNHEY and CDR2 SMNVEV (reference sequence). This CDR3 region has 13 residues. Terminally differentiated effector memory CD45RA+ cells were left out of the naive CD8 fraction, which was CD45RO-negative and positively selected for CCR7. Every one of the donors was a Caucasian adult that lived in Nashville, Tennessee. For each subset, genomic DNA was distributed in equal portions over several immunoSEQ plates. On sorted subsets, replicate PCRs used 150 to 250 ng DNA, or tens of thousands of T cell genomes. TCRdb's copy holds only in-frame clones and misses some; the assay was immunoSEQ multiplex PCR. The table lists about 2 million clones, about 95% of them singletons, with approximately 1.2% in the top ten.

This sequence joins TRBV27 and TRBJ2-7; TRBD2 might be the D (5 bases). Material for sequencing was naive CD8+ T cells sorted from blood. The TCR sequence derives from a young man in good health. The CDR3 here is CASSEGSWAEQYF. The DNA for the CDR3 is TGTGCCAGCAGTGAAGGGAGCTGGGCCGAGCAGTACTTC.